Sequencing of this T cell receptor (beta chain) was carried out in a study of identical twins. The CDR3 totals 12 residues. V lost 6 bases to trimming and J lost 5 bases; unmatched junction nucleotides: 6. CDR1 and CDR2 from the germline V gene are DFQATT and SNEGSKA (reference sequence). Regarding this clonotype: Antigen: not known.

With no exceptions, donors were healthy Caucasians. Study-wide results and limits: Twin pairs' shared out-of-frame alpha sequences were enriched in low generation probability.

TCRdb re-called the 5' RACE reads through MiXCR, storing one row per CDR3 protein. Among hundreds of thousands of distinct CDR3 sequences listed, 18% were seen once. The same sample was also used in a study of T cells expressing NK-cell markers.

V is TRBV20-1 and J is TRBJ2-5; the match to TRBD2 covers 7 bases. The receptor's source is a woman aged 18-29 years in good health. Material for sequencing was PBMCs. The CDR3 region is CSAQLAFETQYF. The CDR3 DNA reads TGCAGTGCGCAACTAGCGTTCGAGACCCAGTACTTC.